The clone carrying this T cell receptor beta chain was observed a few times. This record belongs to a study of control samples from healthy donors and cancer patients. Clones were sequenced by immunoSEQ multiplex PCR, and TCRdb holds only the in-frame ones, with some missing. The sample lists 100,000 or so clones, approximately 93% occurring once. The sequenced material came from blood. The sequence was obtained from a woman aged 30 to 39 in good health.

The CDR3 protein is CATSRDGNQPQHF. In DNA form, the CDR3 reads TGTGCCACCAGCCGGGACGGCAATCAGCCCCAGCATTTT. V usage is TRBV24-1 and J usage is TRBJ1-5; tentatively, D is TRBD1 (5 bases). The CDR3 spans 13 residues. V lost 7 bases, J lost 2 bases, and 8 bases lay in between. Germline CDR1 reads KGHDR; CDR2 reads SFDVKD.